This entry is about one T cell receptor (beta chain). Patients had resection in Japan or China between about 2014 and 2018. This specimen comes from a study of immune evolution from preneoplasia to lung adenocarcinoma. The CDR3 is 17 amino acids. Germline V gene data show CDR1 as MDHEN and CDR2 as SYDVKM. The ends were cut back, 5 bases at V and 3 bases at J, with 22 bases in the middle. Assay used: immunoSEQ multiplex PCR; TCRdb lists only in-frame clones, some missing. Seen here are around 39,000 clones, 60% to 75% observed once, and the top ten hold approximately 6.1%. The V call is TRBV28, the J call TRBJ1-2; D is ambiguous. The source of this sequence is a person aged 55 to 70 with lung adenocarcinoma. The specimen sequenced was FFPE invasive lung adenocarcinoma tissue. Here the CDR3 DNA reads TGTGCCAGCAGTCCAGTCAGGAATAGGCCCGTCGACTATGGCTACACCTTC. It encodes CASSPVRNRPVDYGYTF.